This entry lists 18 T cell receptor beta chains sequenced from one sample in a study of blood T cell repertoires in COVID-19. Measured with immunoSEQ multiplex PCR; TCRdb has only the in-frame clones, and not every one. Of around 280,000 clones listed, almost 90% are singletons. Source material: PBMCs or T cells enriched from blood (not recorded which). The receptors were gathered from a woman under 30 with acute COVID-19.

V and J are TRBV2 and TRBJ2-7; TRBD2 aligns across 9 bases. In germline, CDR1 is SNHLY, CDR2 FYNNEI. This CDR3 has 15 residues. Trimming removed 1 base from V and 6 bases from J; junction bases left unmatched: 7. This chain's CDR3 is CASSEERLAGSEQYF. The CDR3 DNA is TGTGCCAGCAGTGAAGAGAGGCTAGCGGGATCCGAGCAGTACTTC. Full variable domain (outside the CDR3, taken from reference TRBV2 and TRBJ2-7): EPEVTQTPSHQVTQMGQEVILRCVPISNHLYFYWYRQILGQKVEFLVSFYNNEISEKSEIFDDQFSVERPDGSNFTLKIRSTKLEDSAMYFCASSEERLAGSEQYFGPGTRLTVT.

With respect to this clone: A junction boundary mismatches the germline segment, possibly from a read error. The CDR3 sequence: CASRGGYQETQYF. CDR3 sequence (DNA): TGTGCCAGCCGGGGAGGGTACCAGGAGACCCAGTACTTC. This sequence joins TRBV27 and TRBJ2-5; 7 bases align to TRBD2. Germline assignment: CDR1 MNHEY and CDR2 SMNVEV (reference sequence). CDR3 length: 13 amino acids.

DNA of the CDR3: TGTGCCAGCAGCCCCCGGACTAGCGGGAGTGCAGATACGCAGTATTTT. This gives the protein CASSPRTSGSADTQYF. The chain recombines TRBV9 with TRBJ2-3, with TRBD2 identical over 13 bases. The germline gives CDR1 SGDLS, CDR2 YYNGEE. Trimming took 4 bases from V and 4 from J; bases not matched to a gene: 6. There are 16 residues in the CDR3.

This chain links TRBV4-1 with TRBJ2-2; weak D call: TRBD2 (5 bases). The CDR3 is 12 amino acids. Trimming removed 5 bases at V and 8 bases at J, with 9 bases between. Germline CDR1 MGHRA, CDR2 YSYEKL. CDR3 protein: CASSEGPGELFF. The CDR3 DNA sequence: TGCGCCAGCAGCGAGGGCCCGGGGGAGCTGTTTTTT.

The chain couples TRBV27 to TRBJ2-7, with D perhaps matching TRBD2 (5 bases). V gave up 2 bases and J gave up 0 bases, with 8 bases separating them. The germline V gene encodes CDR1 MNHEY and CDR2 SMNVEV (reference sequence). This CDR3 comprises 14 residues. CDR3 in DNA: TGTGCCAGCAGTTTAATAGCGAGCTCCTACGAGCAGTACTTC. It specifies CASSLIASSYEQYF.

The chain is built from TRBV30 and TRBJ1-2; unclear D gene. The germline V and J ends were trimmed by 0 bases and 7 bases, with 12 bases remaining between them. The V gene's germline CDR1 is GTSNPN and CDR2 SVGIG (reference sequence). There are 13 residues in the CDR3. CDR3 in DNA: TGTGCCTGGAGTGTCCCCCACGGGGTTGGCTACACCTTC. Translating it yields CAWSVPHGVGYTF.

The rearrangement uses TRBV19 and TRBJ2-1; 9 bases are a match to TRBD1. The J segment lost 9 bases and the V segment lost 2 bases, leaving 8 bases of the junction unmatched. The germline V gene has CDR1 LNHDA and CDR2 SQIVND (reference sequence). This CDR3 spans 15 amino acids. This CDR3 reads CASSIMDRGLSEQFF. In nucleotides, the CDR3 is TGTGCCAGTAGTATAATGGACAGGGGATTATCTGAGCAGTTCTTC.

The genes are TRBV19 and TRBJ2-1; 7 bases line up with TRBD1. The V gene's germline CDR1 is LNHDA and CDR2 SQIVND (reference sequence). V dropped 6 bases and J dropped 2; count of bases not matched to a gene: 7. The CDR3 has 15 residues. This chain's CDR3 is CASSLRGSPYNEQFF. In DNA form, the CDR3 reads TGTGCCAGTAGCCTCAGGGGGAGCCCCTACAATGAGCAGTTCTTC. The full variable domain, rest sourced from reference TRBV19 and TRBJ2-1, is DGGITQSPKYLFRKEGQNVTLSCEQNLNHDAMYWYRQDPGQGLRLIYYSQIVNDFQKGDIAEGYSVSREKKESFPLTVTSAQKNPTAFYLCASSLRGSPYNEQFFGPGTRLTVL.

The chain recombines TRBV7-2 with TRBJ2-7; 7 positions agree with TRBD1. The germline gives CDR1 SGHTA, CDR2 FQGNSA. The CDR3 is made up of 13 amino acids. J gave up 4 bases and V 5 bases, and 5 bases lay outside the gene matches. CDR3 bases: TGTGCCAGCAGCAGCAGGGGGACGTACGAGCAGTACTTC. It specifies CASSSRGTYEQYF.

This clone was counted a single time. This chain links TRBV5-1 with TRBJ2-7; 10 bases map to TRBD1. This CDR3 is built from 16 residues. Germline V gene lookup returns CDR1 SGHRS and CDR2 YFSETQ. V dropped 0 bases and J dropped 2; count of bases not matched to a gene: 5. The DNA for the CDR3 is TGCGCCAGCAGCTTGGCAACCGGGACAGGGGCCTACGAGCAGTACTTC. This translates into CASSLATGTGAYEQYF.

The chain couples TRBV11-2 to TRBJ2-5; possible D gene TRBD1, 5 bases. The CDR3 sequence is 15 residues long. Germline values: CDR1 SGHAT, CDR2 FQNNGV. Trimming stripped 3 bases from V and 1 base from J, with 12 bases between. The chain's CDR3 is CASSFAGSGQETQYF. Written as DNA, the CDR3 is TGTGCCAGCAGCTTTGCAGGGTCGGGCCAAGAGACCCAGTACTTC.

V and J are TRBV11-2 and TRBJ2-1, with TRBD2 matching 7 bases. CDR1 is SGHAT, CDR2 FQNNGV, per germline. V dropped 1 base and J dropped 10; count of bases not matched to a gene: 13. The CDR3 contains 16 residues. For the CDR3, the DNA is TGTGCCAGCAGCTTAGGGCGTGGGAGGGCCATCGGGGAGCAGTTCTTC. Translated, it gives CASSLGRGRAIGEQFF.

The V call is TRBV6-5, the J call TRBJ2-7, with D perhaps TRBD1 (6 bases). Germline-derived CDR1 and CDR2 are MNHEY and SVGAGI. The V and J ends lost 6 bases and 5 bases respectively, with 14 bases between them. The CDR3 has 13 amino acids. The CDR3 coding sequence is TGTGCCAGCAGCACAGGGTCAAGGAACGAGCAGTACTTC. It codes for CASSTGSRNEQYF.

CDR3 in amino acids: CASSQDSTSGRANTGELFF. The CDR3 DNA follows: TGCGCCAGCAGCCAAGATAGCACTAGCGGGAGGGCCAATACCGGGGAGCTGTTTTTT. The chain couples TRBV4-3 to TRBJ2-2, with TRBD2 matching 13 bases. Germline CDR1 and CDR2: LGHNA and YSLEER. This CDR3 region has 19 residues. Trimming took 0 bases from V and 5 from J; bases not matched to a gene: 9.

The rearrangement uses TRBV23-1 and TRBJ1-6; D gene uncertain. TRBV23-1 is placed among ORFs of uncertain function. With 5 bases removed from V and 9 bases from J, the gap between germline ends came to 14 bases. The CDR3 loop spans 14 amino acids. The CDR3 region is CASSSGEHISPLHF. CDR3 nucleotide sequence: TGCGCCAGCAGTTCCGGGGAGCATATTTCACCCCTCCACTTT.

This chain uses TRBV9 with TRBJ1-1, with 8 bases identical to TRBD1. Germline CDR1 reads SGDLS; CDR2 reads YYNGEE. There are 13 residues in the CDR3. Germline trimming cut 8 bases from V and 3 bases from J; bases unmatched to any gene: 6. The CDR3 coding sequence is TGTGCCAGACCCGGGACAGGTTACACTGAAGCTTTCTTT. Amino acid sequence: CARPGTGYTEAFF.

The V gene is TRBV7-9, the J gene TRBJ2-7; no clear D. The CDR3 spans 14 residues. Germline V gene data show CDR1 as SEHNR and CDR2 as FQNEAQ (reference sequence). The V gene lost 8 bases and the J gene lost 2 bases, with 16 bases spanning the gap. The CDR3: CASSMVQRAYEQYF. As DNA, the CDR3 is TGTGCCAGCTCAATGGTACAGAGAGCCTACGAGCAGTACTTC.

CDR3 nucleotide sequence: TGTGCCAGCGCCACTCCACTACCCAATGAAAAACTGTTTTTT. Amino acids: CASATPLPNEKLFF. This chain connects TRBV6-6 to TRBJ1-4, with D unresolved. Germline V lookup: CDR1 MNHNY, CDR2 SVGAGI (reference sequence). The V and J ends lost 8 bases and 5 bases respectively, with 15 bases between them. The length of the CDR3 is 14 residues.